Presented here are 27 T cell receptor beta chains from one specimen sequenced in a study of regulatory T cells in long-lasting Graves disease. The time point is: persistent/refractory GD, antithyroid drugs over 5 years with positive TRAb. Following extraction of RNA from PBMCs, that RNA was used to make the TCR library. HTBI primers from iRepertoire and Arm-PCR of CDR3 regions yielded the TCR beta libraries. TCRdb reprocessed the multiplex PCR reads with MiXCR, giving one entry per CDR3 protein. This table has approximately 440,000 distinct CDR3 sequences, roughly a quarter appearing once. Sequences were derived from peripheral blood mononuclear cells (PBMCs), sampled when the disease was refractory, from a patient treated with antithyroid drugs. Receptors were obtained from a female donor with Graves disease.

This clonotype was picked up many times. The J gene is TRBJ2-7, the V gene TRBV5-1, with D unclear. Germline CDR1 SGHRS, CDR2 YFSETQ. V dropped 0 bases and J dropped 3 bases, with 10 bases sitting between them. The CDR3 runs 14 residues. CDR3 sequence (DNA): TGCGCCAGCAGCTTGGATGGTGAACGCTACGAGCAGTACTTC. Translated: CASSLDGERYEQYF.

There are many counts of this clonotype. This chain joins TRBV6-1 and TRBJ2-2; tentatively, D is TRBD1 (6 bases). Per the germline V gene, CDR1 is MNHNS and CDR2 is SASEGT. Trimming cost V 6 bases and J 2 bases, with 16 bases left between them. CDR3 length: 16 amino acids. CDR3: CASSPGQNLNTGELFF. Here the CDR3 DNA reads TGTGCCAGCAGCCCGGGACAAAATCTAAACACCGGGGAGCTGTTTTTT.

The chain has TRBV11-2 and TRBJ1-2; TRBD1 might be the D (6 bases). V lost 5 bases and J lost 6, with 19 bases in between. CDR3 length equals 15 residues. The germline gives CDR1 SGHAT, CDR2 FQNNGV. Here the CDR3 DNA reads TGTGCCAGCAGCCCCCAACCGGGGGCCTCAGATGGCTACACCTTC. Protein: CASSPQPGASDGYTF.

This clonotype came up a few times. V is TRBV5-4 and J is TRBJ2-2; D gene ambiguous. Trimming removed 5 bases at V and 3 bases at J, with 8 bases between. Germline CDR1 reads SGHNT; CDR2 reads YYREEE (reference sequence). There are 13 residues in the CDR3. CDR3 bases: TGTGCCAGCAGACCTCGAGACACCGGGGAGCTGTTTTTT. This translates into CASRPRDTGELFF.

Written as DNA, the CDR3 is TGTGCCACCAGCAGGGAGCGGGTCGCGGGGCAGTACTTC. It encodes CATSRERVAGQYF. This chain joins TRBV15 and TRBJ2-6; TRBD2 is a possible D gene (6 bases). With the DNA end fitting TRBJ2-7 better, the J assignment may be wrong. There are 13 residues in the CDR3. Germline CDR1 LNHNV, CDR2 YYDKDF (reference sequence).

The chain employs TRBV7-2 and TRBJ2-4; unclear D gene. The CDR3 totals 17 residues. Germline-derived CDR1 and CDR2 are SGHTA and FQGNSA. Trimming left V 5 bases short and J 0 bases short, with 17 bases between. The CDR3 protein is CASSQISRTLAKNIQYF. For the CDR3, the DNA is TGTGCCAGCAGCCAAATAAGCAGAACGTTAGCCAAAAACATTCAGTACTTC.

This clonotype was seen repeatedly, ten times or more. CDR3 loop: CASSSLGTGELFF. In nucleotides, the CDR3 is TGCGCCAGCAGCTCGTTGGGCACCGGGGAGCTGTTTTTT. The genes are TRBV5-1 and TRBJ2-2; D is unclear. The V gene's germline CDR1 is SGHRS and CDR2 YFSETQ. CDR3 length equals 13 residues. The V end lost 3 bases, the J end lost 4 bases, and 7 bases lay between the germline ends.

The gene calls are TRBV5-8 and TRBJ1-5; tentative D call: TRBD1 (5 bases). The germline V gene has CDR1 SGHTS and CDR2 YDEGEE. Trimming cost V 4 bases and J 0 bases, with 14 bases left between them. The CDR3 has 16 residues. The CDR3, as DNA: TGTGCCAGCAGCGAGGGACGTTCTTATAGCAATCAGCCCCAGCATTTT. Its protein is CASSEGRSYSNQPQHF.

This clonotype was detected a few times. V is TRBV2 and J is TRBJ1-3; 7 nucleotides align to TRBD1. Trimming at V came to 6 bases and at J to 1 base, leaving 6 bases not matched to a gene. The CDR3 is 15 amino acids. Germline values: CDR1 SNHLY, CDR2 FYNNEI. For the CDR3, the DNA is TGTGCCAGCAGAGAGGACAGGACTTCTGGAAACACCATATATTTT. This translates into CASREDRTSGNTIYF.

The CDR3 region is CSVEVWSEGYGYTF. For the CDR3, the DNA is TGCAGCGTTGAAGTATGGTCAGAAGGCTATGGCTACACCTTC. The chain carries TRBV29-1 and TRBJ1-2; D unresolved. Looked up from germline, CDR1 is SQVTM and CDR2 is ANQGSEA. The CDR3 covers 14 residues. Trimming left V 1 base short and J 4 bases short, with 13 bases between.

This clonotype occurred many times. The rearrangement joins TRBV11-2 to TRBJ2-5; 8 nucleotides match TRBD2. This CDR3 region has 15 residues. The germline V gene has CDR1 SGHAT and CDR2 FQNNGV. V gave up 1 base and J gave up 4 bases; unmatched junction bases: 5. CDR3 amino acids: CASSLAGLVRETQYF. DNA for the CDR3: TGTGCCAGCAGCTTAGCGGGACTAGTTCGAGAGACCCAGTACTTC.

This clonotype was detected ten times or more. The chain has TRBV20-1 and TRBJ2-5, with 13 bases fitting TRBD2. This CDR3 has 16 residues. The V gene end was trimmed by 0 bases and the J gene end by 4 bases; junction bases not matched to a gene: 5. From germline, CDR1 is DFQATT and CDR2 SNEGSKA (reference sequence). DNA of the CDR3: TGCAGTGCTAGAGATCGCGGACTAGCGGGAGTAGAGACCCAGTACTTC. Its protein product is CSARDRGLAGVETQYF.

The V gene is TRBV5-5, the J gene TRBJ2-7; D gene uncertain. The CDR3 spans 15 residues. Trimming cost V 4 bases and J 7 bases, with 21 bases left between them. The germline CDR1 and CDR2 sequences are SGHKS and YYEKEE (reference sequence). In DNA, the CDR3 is TGTGCCAGCAGCGCGGCGTCGAATCCGATGGGGGAGCAGTACTTC. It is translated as CASSAASNPMGEQYF.

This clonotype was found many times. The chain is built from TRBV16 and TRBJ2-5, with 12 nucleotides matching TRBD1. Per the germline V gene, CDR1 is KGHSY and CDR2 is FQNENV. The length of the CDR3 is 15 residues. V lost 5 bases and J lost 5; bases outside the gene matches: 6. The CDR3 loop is CASSVGTGGMETQYF. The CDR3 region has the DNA TGTGCCAGCAGCGTTGGGACAGGGGGCATGGAGACCCAGTACTTC. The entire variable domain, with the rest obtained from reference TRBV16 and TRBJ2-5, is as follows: GEEVAQTPKHLVRGEGQKAKLYCAPIKGHSYVFWYQQVLKNEFKFLISFQNENVFDETGMPKERFSAKCLPNSPCSLEIQATKLEDSAVYFCASSVGTGGMETQYFGPGTRLLVL.

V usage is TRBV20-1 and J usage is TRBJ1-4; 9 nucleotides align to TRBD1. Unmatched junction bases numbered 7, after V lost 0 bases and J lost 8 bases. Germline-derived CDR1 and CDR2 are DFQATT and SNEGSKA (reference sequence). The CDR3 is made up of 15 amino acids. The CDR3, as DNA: TGCAGTGCTAGAGAGGGGACAGGGTCTGGGGAAAAACTGTTTTTT. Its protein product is CSAREGTGSGEKLFF.

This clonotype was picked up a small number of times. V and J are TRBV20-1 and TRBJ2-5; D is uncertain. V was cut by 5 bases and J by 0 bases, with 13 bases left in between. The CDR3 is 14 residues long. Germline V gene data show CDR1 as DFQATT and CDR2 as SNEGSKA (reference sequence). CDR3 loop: CSALQTRDQETQYF. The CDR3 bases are TGCAGTGCTCTTCAAACTCGAGACCAAGAGACCCAGTACTTC.

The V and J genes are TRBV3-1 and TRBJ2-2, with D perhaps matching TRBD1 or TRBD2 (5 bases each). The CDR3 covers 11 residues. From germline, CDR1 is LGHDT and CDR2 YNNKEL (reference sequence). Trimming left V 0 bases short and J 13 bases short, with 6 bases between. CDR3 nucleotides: TGTGCCAGCAGCCAAGAGGGACGGCTGTTTTTT. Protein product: CASSQEGRLFF.

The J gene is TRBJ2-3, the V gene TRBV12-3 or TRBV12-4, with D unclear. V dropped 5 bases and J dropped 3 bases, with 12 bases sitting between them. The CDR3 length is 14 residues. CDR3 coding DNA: TGTGCCAGCAGTCTAGGGTTCGGAACAGATACGCAGTATTTT. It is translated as CASSLGFGTDTQYF.

CDR3 nucleotides: TGTGCCGCATCTGGAGCTAATGAAAAACTGTTTTTT. This sequence encodes CAASGANEKLFF. This chain joins TRBV10-3 and TRBJ1-4, with D hard to call. Trimming took off 11 bases at V and 3 bases at J, with 10 bases between the two ends. CDR1 is ENHRY and CDR2 is SYGVKD in the germline V gene. The CDR3 runs 12 residues.

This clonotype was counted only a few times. For the CDR3, the DNA is TGCGCCAGCAGCTGGGGACAGAGCAACAATGAGCAGTTCTTC. This codes for CASSWGQSNNEQFF. The chain is built from TRBV5-1 and TRBJ2-1; 7 bases agree with TRBD1. V was pared by 3 bases and J by 5 bases, with 5 bases of the junction left unmatched. The length of the CDR3 is 14 residues. CDR1 SGHRS and CDR2 YFSETQ come from the germline V gene.

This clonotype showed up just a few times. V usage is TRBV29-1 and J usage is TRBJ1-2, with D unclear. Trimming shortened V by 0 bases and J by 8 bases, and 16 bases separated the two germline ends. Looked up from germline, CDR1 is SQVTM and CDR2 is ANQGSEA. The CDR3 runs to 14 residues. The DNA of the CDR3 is TGCAGCGTTGAAGATTCGGAGACTGGGAAAGGCTACACCTTC. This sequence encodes CSVEDSETGKGYTF.

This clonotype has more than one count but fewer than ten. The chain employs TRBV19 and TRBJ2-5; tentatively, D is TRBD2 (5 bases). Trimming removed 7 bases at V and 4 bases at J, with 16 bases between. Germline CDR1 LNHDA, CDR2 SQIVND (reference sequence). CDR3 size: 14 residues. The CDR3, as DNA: TGTGCCAGTAAACCACCCGGACTCGGAGAGACCCAGTACTTC. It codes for CASKPPGLGETQYF.

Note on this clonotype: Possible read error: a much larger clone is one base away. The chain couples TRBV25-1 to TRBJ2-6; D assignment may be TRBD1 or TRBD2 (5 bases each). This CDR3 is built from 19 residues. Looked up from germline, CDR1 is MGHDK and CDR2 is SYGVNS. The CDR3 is CTSSEWGGRESTGANVLTF. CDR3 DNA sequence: TGTACCAGCAGTGAATGGGGCGGAAGGGAGAGTACTGGGGCCAACGTCCTGACTTTC.

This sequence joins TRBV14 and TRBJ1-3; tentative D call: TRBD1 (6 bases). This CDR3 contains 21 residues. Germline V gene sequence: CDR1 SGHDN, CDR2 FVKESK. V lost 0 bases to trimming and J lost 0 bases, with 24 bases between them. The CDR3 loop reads CASSQEYFGYRDPSSGNTIYF. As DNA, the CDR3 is TGTGCCAGCAGCCAAGAGTATTTCGGATACAGGGACCCTAGCTCTGGAAACACCATATATTTT.

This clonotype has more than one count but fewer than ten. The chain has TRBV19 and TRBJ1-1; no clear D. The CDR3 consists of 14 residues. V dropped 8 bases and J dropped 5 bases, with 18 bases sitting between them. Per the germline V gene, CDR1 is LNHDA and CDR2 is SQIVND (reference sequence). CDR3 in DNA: TGTGCCAGTCATACCGGGGTAGGAGAGACTGAAGCTTTCTTT. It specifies CASHTGVGETEAFF.

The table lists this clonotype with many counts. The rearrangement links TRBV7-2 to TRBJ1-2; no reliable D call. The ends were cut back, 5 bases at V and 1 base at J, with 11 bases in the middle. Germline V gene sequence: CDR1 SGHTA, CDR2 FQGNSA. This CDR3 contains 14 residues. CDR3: CASSLPGVNYGYTF. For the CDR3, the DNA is TGTGCCAGCAGCCTCCCGGGCGTTAACTATGGCTACACCTTC.

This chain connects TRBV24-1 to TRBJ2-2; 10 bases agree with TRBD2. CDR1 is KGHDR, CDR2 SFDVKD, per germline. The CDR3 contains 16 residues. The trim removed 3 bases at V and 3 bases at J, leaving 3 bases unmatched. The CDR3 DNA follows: TGTGCCACCAGTGATGGACTAGCGGCATACACCGGGGAGCTGTTTTTT. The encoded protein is CATSDGLAAYTGELFF.